The 18 T cell receptor beta chains presented below share a single source sample, sequenced in a study of identical twins. In TCRdb, the 5' RACE reads were re-called with MiXCR into one record per CDR3 protein. Counted here are around 690,000 distinct CDR3 sequences, 21% occurring once; the ten biggest clones make up 4% to 4.5%. This sample also appeared in a second study, on T cells expressing NK-cell markers.

The sequenced material came from PBMCs. These receptors all come from a young woman in good health.

The chain links TRBV7-2 to TRBJ2-7; D call uncertain. The CDR3 contains 11 residues. From germline, CDR1 is SGHTA and CDR2 FQGNSA. V was shortened by 6 bases and J by 7 bases, with 10 bases between the two germline ends. DNA for the CDR3: TGTGCCAGCAGGACCATCGGGGAGCAGTACTTC. Translated: CASRTIGEQYF. Combining the CDR3 with reference TRBV7-2 and TRBJ2-7 gives the whole variable domain GAGVSQSPSNKVTEKGKDVELRCDPISGHTALYWYRQSLGQGLEFLIYFQGNSAPDKSGLPSDRFSAERTGGSVSTLTIQRTQQEDSAVYLCASRTIGEQYFGPGTRLTVT.

In this sample, this clonotype turned up once. The V and J genes are TRBV7-2 and TRBJ1-2; D is possibly TRBD1 (6 bases). The V end was cut by 6 bases, the J end by 3 bases, with 23 bases between. The germline V gene encodes CDR1 SGHTA and CDR2 FQGNSA. CDR3 length: 17 amino acids. The CDR3 nucleotides read TGTGCCAGCAGAGGGTCCCCTGGGGGGGCGGGATACTATGGCTACACCTTC. Translation gives CASRGSPGGAGYYGYTF.

The V and J genes are TRBV7-8 and TRBJ2-3; 8 bases match TRBD1. Trimming cost V 4 bases and J 7 bases; bases outside gene matches: 10. Germline CDR1 reads SGHVS; CDR2 reads FQNEAQ. The CDR3 consists of 15 residues. The CDR3 DNA reads as TGTGCCAGCAGCTCAGCCCAGGGGGCGCGAAATACGCAGTATTTT. Translation: CASSSAQGARNTQYF.

The CDR3 sequence is CASSLGGVWRNEQFF. The CDR3 bases are TGTGCCAGCAGCTTAGGGGGGGTTTGGCGCAATGAGCAGTTCTTC. The chain is built from TRBV7-2 and TRBJ2-1; possible D gene TRBD2, 6 bases. The CDR3 has 15 residues. Germline V gene sequence: CDR1 SGHTA, CDR2 FQGNSA. V shed 1 base and J shed 6 bases, with 13 bases lying between them.

This clonotype was found a few times. CDR3 nucleotide sequence: TGCAGCGTAGCTAGTCCCGGGGAGCTGTTTTTT. Its protein product is CSVASPGELFF. The rearrangement uses TRBV29-1 and TRBJ2-2; D gene ambiguous. This CDR3 comprises 11 residues. Germline assignment: CDR1 SQVTM and CDR2 ANQGSEA. The V end lost 6 bases, the J end lost 6 bases, and 8 bases lay between the germline ends.

This clonotype was found a few times. The chain combines TRBV7-8 with TRBJ2-4; no reliable D call. This CDR3 is built from 13 residues. V lost 4 bases, J lost 5 bases, and 9 bases lay in between. Germline V gene lookup returns CDR1 SGHVS and CDR2 FQNEAQ. CDR3 sequence reads: CASSSFRENIQYF. CDR3 in DNA: TGTGCCAGCAGCTCGTTTAGAGAAAACATTCAGTACTTC.

Only a few counts were recorded for this clonotype. This sequence joins TRBV29-1 and TRBJ2-1, with D perhaps matching TRBD2 (6 bases). This CDR3 has 14 amino acids. V lost 4 bases, J lost 0 bases, and 10 bases lay in between. Germline loops: CDR1 SQVTM, CDR2 ANQGSEA. Here the CDR3 reads CSVGDWYSYNEQFF. For the CDR3, the DNA is TGCAGCGTTGGGGACTGGTACTCCTACAATGAGCAGTTCTTC.

V and J are TRBV6-2 or TRBV6-3 and TRBJ1-5; possible D gene TRBD1, 6 bases. This CDR3 contains 16 residues. V was trimmed by 2 bases and J by 7 bases, leaving 18 bases between them. Germline V gene sequence: CDR1 MNHEY, CDR2 SVGEGT. In DNA, the CDR3 is TGTGCCAGCAGTTACAGGGCAGGAGGGGGACGACAGCCCCAGCATTTT. It translates to CASSYRAGGGRQPQHF.

This clonotype was recorded at least ten times. The chain is built from TRBV5-1 and TRBJ2-7; tentative D call: TRBD2 (6 bases). CDR1 and CDR2 (germline): SGHRS, YFSETQ. V was shortened by 0 bases and J by 6 bases, with 16 bases between the two germline ends. The CDR3 runs to 15 residues. CDR3: CASSLVGGPSSEQYF. The CDR3 DNA is TGCGCCAGCAGCTTGGTGGGGGGACCTTCCAGCGAGCAGTACTTC.

The chain uses TRBV6-5 and TRBJ1-2; D is possibly TRBD1 (6 bases). CDR3 size: 11 residues. Trimming pared 6 bases from V and 8 bases from J, leaving 10 bases between. Germline V lookup: CDR1 MNHEY, CDR2 SVGAGI. CDR3 coding DNA: TGTGCCAGCAGAGGGGGTTGGGGCTACACCTTC. Translated: CASRGGWGYTF.

This chain joins TRBV19 and TRBJ1-1; the D is unclear. This CDR3 has 15 residues. Per germline, CDR1 LNHDA and CDR2 SQIVND (reference sequence). V was cut by 3 bases and J by 1 base, with 12 bases left in between. CDR3 nucleotide sequence: TGTGCCAGTAGTATGAACCGGGCTACGAACACTGAAGCTTTCTTT. Protein: CASSMNRATNTEAFF.

V is TRBV10-3 and J is TRBJ2-3; D might be TRBD2 (6 bases). Per the germline V gene, CDR1 is ENHRY and CDR2 is SYGVKD. This CDR3 is 14 amino acids long. The germline V and J ends were trimmed by 9 bases and 3 bases, with 16 bases remaining between them. CDR3 DNA: TGTGCCATGGGACGACCCGGGGGTACAGATACGCAGTATTTT. This codes for CAMGRPGGTDTQYF.

The chain is built from TRBV12-3 or TRBV12-4 and TRBJ2-3; 10 positions agree with TRBD2. The length of the CDR3 is 15 residues. The junction had 11 bases not matched to a gene; V was cut back by 5 bases and J by 9 bases. The CDR3 here is CASSTSGVLGGTQYF. CDR3 in DNA: TGTGCCAGCAGTACTAGCGGGGTTCTAGGGGGAACGCAGTATTTT.

This clonotype has more than one count but fewer than ten. This chain links TRBV20-1 with TRBJ2-7; 9 bases are a match to TRBD1. V trimming: 4 bases; J trimming: 4 bases; junction bases outside the gene matches: 11. This CDR3 comprises 15 residues. The germline V gene encodes CDR1 DFQATT and CDR2 SNEGSKA (reference sequence). The CDR3 coding sequence is TGCAGTGCTACCAAGGGGGGACAGGGTATGTACGAGCAGTACTTC. It yields the protein CSATKGGQGMYEQYF.

A few counts support this clonotype. The rearrangement uses TRBV20-1 and TRBJ1-1, with no clear D. This CDR3 comprises 15 residues. Trimming took 3 bases from V and 1 from J, leaving 15 bases between them. Germline loops: CDR1 DFQATT, CDR2 SNEGSKA (reference sequence). The CDR3 region is CSASFPAGGNTEAFF. The CDR3 DNA sequence: TGCAGTGCTAGCTTCCCGGCGGGAGGGAACACTGAAGCTTTCTTT.

V usage is TRBV20-1 and J usage is TRBJ2-3, with D perhaps matching TRBD2 (6 bases). Germline V CDR1 and CDR2: DFQATT, SNEGSKA (reference sequence). The CDR3 consists of 16 residues. V dropped 6 bases and J dropped 5 bases, with 24 bases sitting between them. The CDR3 nucleotides read TGCAGTGCCCATGCGGTACTAGCCAATCGTGGAGATACGCAGTATTTT. It codes for CSAHAVLANRGDTQYF.

The V gene is TRBV29-1, the J gene TRBJ2-1; D remains unclear. Germline assignment: CDR1 SQVTM and CDR2 ANQGSEA. The length of the CDR3 is 16 residues. The V gene lost 0 bases and the J gene lost 0 bases, with 12 bases spanning the gap. DNA of the CDR3: TGCAGCGTTGAAGATGCCGGGCCTAGCTCCTACAATGAGCAGTTCTTC. It yields the protein CSVEDAGPSSYNEQFF.

This clonotype was counted between two and nine times. The chain recombines TRBV3-1 with TRBJ1-5, with D uncertain. CDR1 and CDR2 (germline): LGHDT, YNNKEL (reference sequence). The CDR3 runs to 15 residues. Trimming shortened V by 1 base and J by 6 bases, and 13 bases separated the two germline ends. CDR3 sequence (DNA): TGTGCCAGCAGCCAAGGATTCGGAGTAGCTCAGCCCCAGCATTTT. Protein sequence: CASSQGFGVAQPQHF.